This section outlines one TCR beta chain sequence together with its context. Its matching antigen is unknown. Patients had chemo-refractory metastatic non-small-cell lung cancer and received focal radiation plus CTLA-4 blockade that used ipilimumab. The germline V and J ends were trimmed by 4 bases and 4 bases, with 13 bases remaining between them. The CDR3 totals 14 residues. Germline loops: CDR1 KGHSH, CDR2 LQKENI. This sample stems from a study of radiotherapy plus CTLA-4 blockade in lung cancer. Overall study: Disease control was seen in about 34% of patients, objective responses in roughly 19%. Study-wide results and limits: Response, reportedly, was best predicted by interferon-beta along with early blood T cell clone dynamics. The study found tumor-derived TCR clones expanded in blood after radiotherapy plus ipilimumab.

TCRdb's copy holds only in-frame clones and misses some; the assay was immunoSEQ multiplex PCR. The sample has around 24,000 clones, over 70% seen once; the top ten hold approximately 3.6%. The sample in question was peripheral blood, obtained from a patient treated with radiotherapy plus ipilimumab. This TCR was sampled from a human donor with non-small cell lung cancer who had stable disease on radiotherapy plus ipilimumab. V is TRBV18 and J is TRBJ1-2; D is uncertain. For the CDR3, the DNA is TGTGCCAGCTCACTCGCTAAGGACGTCTATGGCTACACCTTC. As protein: CASSLAKDVYGYTF.